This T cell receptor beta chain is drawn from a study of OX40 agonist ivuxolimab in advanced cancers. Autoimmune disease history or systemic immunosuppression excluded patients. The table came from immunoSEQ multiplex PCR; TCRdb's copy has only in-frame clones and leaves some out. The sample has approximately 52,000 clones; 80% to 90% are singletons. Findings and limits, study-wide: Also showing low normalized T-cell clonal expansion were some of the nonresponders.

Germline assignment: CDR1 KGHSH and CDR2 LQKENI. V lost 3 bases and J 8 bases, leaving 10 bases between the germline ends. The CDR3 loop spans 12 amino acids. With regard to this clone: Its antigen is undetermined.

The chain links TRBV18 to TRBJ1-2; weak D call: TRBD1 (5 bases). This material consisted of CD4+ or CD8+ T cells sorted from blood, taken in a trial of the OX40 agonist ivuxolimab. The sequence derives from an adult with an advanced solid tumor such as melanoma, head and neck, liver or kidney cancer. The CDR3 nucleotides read TGTGCCAGCTCACCCGGGACCTCGGGCTACACCTTC. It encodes CASSPGTSGYTF.